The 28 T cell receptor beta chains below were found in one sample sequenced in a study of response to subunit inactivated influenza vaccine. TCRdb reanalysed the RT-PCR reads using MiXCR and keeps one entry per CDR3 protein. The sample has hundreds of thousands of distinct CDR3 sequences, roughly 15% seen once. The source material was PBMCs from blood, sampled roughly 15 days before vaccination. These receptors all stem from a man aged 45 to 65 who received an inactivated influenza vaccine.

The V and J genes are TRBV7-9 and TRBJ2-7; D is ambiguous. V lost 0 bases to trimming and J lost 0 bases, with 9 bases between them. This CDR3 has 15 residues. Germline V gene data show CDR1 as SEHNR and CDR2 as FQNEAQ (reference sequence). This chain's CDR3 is CASSLASTSSYEQYF. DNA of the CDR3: TGTGCCAGCAGCTTAGCGAGCACGAGCTCCTACGAGCAGTACTTC.

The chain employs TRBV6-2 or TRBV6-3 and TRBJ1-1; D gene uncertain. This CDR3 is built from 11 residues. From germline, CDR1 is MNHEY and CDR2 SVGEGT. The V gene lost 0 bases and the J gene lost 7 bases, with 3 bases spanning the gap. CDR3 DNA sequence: TGTGCCAGCAGTTACTCGATTGAAGCTTTCTTT. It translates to CASSYSIEAFF.

This chain's CDR3 is CASSPRPVETDTQYF. The CDR3 nucleotides are TGTGCCAGCTCACCACGGCCAGTGGAAACAGATACGCAGTATTTT. The V call is TRBV18, the J call TRBJ2-3; D is undetermined. The V end lost 1 base, the J end lost 3 bases, and 11 bases lay between the germline ends. The CDR3 spans 15 residues. The germline gives CDR1 KGHSH, CDR2 LQKENI.

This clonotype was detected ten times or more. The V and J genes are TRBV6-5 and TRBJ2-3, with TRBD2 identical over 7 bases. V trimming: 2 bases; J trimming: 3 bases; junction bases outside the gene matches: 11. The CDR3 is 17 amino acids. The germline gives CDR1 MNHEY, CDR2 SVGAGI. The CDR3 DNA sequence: TGTGCCAGCAGTTACCTATCCGGCGGGAGTCGTACAGATACGCAGTATTTT. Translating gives CASSYLSGGSRTDTQYF.

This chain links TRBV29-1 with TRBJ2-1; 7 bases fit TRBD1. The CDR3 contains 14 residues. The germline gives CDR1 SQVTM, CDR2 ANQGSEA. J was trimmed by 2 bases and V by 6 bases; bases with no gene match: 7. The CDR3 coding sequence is TGCAGCGTGGATGACAGGGAGACCTACAATGAGCAGTTCTTC. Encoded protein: CSVDDRETYNEQFF.

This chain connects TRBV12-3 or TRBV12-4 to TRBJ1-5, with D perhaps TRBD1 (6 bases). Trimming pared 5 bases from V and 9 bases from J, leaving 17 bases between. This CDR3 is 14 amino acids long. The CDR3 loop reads CASSPWDMGLPQHF. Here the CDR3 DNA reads TGTGCCAGCAGTCCCTGGGACATGGGGCTGCCCCAGCATTTT.

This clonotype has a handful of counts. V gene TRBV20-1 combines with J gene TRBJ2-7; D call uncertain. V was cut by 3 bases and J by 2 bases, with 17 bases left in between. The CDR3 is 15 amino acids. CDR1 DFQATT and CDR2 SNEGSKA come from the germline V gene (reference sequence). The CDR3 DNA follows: TGCAGTGCTAGTCTCTCAGGCTTGGCGACCTACGAGCAGTACTTC. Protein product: CSASLSGLATYEQYF.

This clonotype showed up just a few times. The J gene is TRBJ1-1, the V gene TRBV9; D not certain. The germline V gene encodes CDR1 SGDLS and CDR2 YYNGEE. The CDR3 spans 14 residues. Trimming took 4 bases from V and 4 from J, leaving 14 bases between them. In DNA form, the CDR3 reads TGTGCCAGCAGCCCGAGTGGAGGGTTCACTGAAGCTTTCTTT. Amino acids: CASSPSGGFTEAFF.

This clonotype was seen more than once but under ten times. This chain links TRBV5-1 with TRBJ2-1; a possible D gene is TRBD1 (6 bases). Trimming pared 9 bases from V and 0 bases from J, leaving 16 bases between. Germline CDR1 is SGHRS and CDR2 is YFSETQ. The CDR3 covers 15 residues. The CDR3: CATTTGGSSYNEQFF. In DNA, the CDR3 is TGCGCCACTACGACAGGAGGAAGCTCCTACAATGAGCAGTTCTTC. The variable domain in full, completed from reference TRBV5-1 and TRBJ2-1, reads KAGVTQTPRYLIKTRGQQVTLSCSPISGHRSVSWYQQTPGQGLQFLFEYFSETQRNKGNFPGRFSGRQFSNSRSEMNVSTLELGDSALYLCATTTGGSSYNEQFFGPGTRLTVL.

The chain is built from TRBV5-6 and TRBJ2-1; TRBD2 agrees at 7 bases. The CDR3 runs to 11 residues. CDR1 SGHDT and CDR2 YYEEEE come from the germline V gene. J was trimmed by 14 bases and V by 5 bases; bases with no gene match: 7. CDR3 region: CASSAGTTKFF. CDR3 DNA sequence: TGTGCCAGCAGTGCCGGGACTACGAAGTTCTTC. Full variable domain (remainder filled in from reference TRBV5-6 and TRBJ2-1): DAGVTQSPTHLIKTRGQQVTLRCSPKSGHDTVSWYQQALGQGPQFIFQYYEEEERQRGNFPDRFSGHQFPNYSSELNVNALLLGDSALYLCASSAGTTKFFGPGTRLTVL.

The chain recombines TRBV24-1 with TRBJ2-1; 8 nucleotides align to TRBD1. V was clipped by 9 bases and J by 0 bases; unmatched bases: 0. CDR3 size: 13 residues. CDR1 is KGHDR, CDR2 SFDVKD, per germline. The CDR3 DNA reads TGTGCCACCGGGACAGGCTCCTACAATGAGCAGTTCTTC. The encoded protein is CATGTGSYNEQFF.

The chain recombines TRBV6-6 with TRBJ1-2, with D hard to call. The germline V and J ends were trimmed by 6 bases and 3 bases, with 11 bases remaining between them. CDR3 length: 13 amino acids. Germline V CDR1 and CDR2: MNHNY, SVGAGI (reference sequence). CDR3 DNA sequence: TGTGCCAGCAGCCCAGGAGAATACTATGGCTACACCTTC. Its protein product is CASSPGEYYGYTF.

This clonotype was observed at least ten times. The DNA for the CDR3 is TGTGCCAGCAGCCACATGGGGACAGGGGCGCGATACAATGAGCAGTTCTTC. Translation gives CASSHMGTGARYNEQFF. The chain joins TRBV7-2 to TRBJ2-1; the match to TRBD1 covers 10 bases. Trimming took 5 bases from V and 4 from J; bases not matched to a gene: 11. The CDR3 extends over 17 amino acids. Germline V lookup: CDR1 SGHTA, CDR2 FQGNSA.

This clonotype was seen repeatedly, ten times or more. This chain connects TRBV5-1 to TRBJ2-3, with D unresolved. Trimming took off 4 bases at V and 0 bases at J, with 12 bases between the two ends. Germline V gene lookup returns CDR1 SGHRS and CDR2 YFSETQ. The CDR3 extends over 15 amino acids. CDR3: CASSLRLASTDTQYF. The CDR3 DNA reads TGCGCCAGCAGCCTAAGACTGGCTAGCACAGATACGCAGTATTTT.

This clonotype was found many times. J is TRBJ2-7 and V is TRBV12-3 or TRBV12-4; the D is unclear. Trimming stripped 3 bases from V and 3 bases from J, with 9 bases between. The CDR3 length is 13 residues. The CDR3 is CASSFYGNYEQYF. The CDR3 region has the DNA TGTGCCAGCAGTTTCTACGGTAACTACGAGCAGTACTTC.

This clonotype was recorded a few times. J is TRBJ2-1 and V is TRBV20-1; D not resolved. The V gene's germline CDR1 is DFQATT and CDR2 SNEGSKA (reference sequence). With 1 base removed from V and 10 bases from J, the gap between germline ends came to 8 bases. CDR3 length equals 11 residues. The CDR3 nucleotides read TGCAGTGCTAGAGGTCTAGTCGAGCAGTTCTTC. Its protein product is CSARGLVEQFF.

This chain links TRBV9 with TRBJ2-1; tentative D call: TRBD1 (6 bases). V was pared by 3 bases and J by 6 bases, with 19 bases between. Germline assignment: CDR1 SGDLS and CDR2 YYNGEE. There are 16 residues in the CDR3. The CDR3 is CASSGVGGLLVNEQFF. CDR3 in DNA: TGTGCCAGCAGCGGGGTAGGGGGTCTTCTAGTCAATGAGCAGTTCTTC.

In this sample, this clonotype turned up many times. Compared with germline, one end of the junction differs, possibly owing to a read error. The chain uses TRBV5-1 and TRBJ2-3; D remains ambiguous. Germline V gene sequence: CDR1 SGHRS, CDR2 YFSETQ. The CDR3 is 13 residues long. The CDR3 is CASSLPGTDTQYF. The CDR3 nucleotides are TGTGCCAGCAGCTTACCCGGCACAGATACGCAGTATTTT.

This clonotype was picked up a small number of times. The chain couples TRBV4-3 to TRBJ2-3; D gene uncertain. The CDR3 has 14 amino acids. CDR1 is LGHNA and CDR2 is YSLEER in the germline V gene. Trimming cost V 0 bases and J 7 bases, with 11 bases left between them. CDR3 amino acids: CASSQDRRPNTQYF. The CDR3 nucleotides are TGCGCCAGCAGCCAAGACCGGAGACCTAATACGCAGTATTTT.

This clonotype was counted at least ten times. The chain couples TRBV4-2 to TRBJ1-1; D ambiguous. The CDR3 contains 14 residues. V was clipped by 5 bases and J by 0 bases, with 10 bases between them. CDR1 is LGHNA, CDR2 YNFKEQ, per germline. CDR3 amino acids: CASSLELLNTEAFF. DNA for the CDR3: TGTGCCAGCAGCTTAGAGCTCTTGAACACTGAAGCTTTCTTT.

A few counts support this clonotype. CDR3 protein: CASSSGQLIYEQYF. CDR3 nucleotide sequence: TGTGCCAGCAGCTCCGGACAGCTTATCTACGAGCAGTACTTC. The chain uses TRBV5-5 and TRBJ2-7; D possibly corresponds to TRBD1 (6 bases). Per germline, CDR1 SGHKS and CDR2 YYEKEE (reference sequence). The CDR3 has 14 amino acids. The V end lost 3 bases, the J end lost 3 bases, and 13 bases lay between the germline ends.

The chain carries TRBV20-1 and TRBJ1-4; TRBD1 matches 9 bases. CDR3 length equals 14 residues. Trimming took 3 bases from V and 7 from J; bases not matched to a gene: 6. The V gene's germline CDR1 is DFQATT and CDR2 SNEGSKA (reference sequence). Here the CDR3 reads CSARGTGTREKLFF. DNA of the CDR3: TGCAGTGCTAGGGGGACAGGGACCCGTGAAAAACTGTTTTTT.

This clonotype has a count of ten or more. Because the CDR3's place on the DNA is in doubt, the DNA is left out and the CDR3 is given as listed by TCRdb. The CDR3 reads CASSTSGGGVPFF. The chain recombines TRBV27 with TRBJ1-1; TRBD1 is taken as the D call from the table, unchecked against the DNA. Germline V CDR1 and CDR2: MNHEY, SMNVEV (reference sequence). The CDR3 region is 13 residues in length, termini included.

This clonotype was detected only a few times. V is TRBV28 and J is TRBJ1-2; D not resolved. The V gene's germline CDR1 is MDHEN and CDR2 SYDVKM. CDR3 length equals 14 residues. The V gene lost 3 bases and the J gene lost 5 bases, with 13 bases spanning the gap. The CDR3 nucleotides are TGTGCCAGCAGTTTCTCCCGACTTTTTTATGGCTACACCTTC. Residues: CASSFSRLFYGYTF.

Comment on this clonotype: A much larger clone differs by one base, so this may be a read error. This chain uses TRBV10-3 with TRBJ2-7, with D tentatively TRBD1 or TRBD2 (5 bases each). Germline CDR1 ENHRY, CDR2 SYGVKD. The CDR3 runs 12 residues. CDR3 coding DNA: TGTGCCACCGAAAATGGGACCTACGAGCACTACTTC. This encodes CATENGTYEHYF.

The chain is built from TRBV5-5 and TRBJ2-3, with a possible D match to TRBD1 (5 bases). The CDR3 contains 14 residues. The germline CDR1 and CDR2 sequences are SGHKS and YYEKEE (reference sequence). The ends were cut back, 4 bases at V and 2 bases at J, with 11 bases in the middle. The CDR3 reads CASSPTAITDTQYF. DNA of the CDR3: TGTGCCAGCAGCCCGACAGCTATCACAGATACGCAGTATTTT.

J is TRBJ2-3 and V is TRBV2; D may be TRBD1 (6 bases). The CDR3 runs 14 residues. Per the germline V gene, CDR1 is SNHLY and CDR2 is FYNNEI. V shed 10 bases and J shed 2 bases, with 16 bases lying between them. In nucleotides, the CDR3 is TGTGCCACCCGGGACAAGCCCCACACAGATACGCAGTATTTT. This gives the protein CATRDKPHTDTQYF.

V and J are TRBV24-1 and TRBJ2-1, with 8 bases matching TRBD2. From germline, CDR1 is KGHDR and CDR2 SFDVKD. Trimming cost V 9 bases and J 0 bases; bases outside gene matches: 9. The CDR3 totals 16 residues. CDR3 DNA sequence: TGTGCCACCCAAGACATAGCGGGAAGCTCCTACAATGAGCAGTTCTTC. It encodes CATQDIAGSSYNEQFF.